This T cell receptor (beta chain) was sequenced during a study of cytomegalovirus exposure and HLA in healthy donors. Regarding donors, all were healthy bone marrow donors. While unrecorded immune exposures were likely, the donors were nominally healthy when sampled. No CMV serostatus was recorded for this donor. Germline trimming cut 6 bases from V and 4 bases from J; bases unmatched to any gene: 3. CDR1 and CDR2 (germline): LGHNT, FRNRAP. This CDR3 is 15 amino acids long. Amplification used 60 Vbeta primers and 13 Jbeta primers. TCRdb keeps only in-frame clones here, not all; method: immunoSEQ multiplex PCR. The table shows about 180,000 clones, with more than 60% occurring only once.

This clonotype was obtained from a human donor in good health. The chain combines TRBV12-5 with TRBJ2-2; 12 positions match TRBD2. The specimen was PBMCs. The CDR3 nucleotides are TGTGCTAGTGGACTAGCGGGGGGCCTCACCGGGGAGCTGTTTTTT. This translates into CASGLAGGLTGELFF.